This TCR beta chain originates from a study of regulatory T cells in long-lasting Graves disease. This clonotype occurred a few times. Time point reported: persistent/refractory GD, antithyroid drugs over 5 years with positive TRAb. PBMC RNA was the source of the TCR library. In germline, CDR1 is LNHDA, CDR2 SQIVND (reference sequence). Trimming took off 7 bases at V and 2 bases at J, with 17 bases between the two ends. The CDR3 extends over 16 amino acids. With iRepertoire HTBI primers and Arm-PCR of CDR3 regions, TCR beta libraries were built. MiXCR, run by TCRdb on the multiplex PCR reads, gives a single entry per CDR3 protein. Here the sample spans some 450,000 distinct CDR3 sequences, 20% to 25% being singletons.

The TCR was taken from a female donor with Graves disease. Here the sequenced sample was peripheral blood mononuclear cells (PBMCs), taken when the disease was refractory, from a patient treated with antithyroid drugs. This chain uses TRBV19 with TRBJ2-2; no reliable D call. CDR3 protein: CASIDPGQVNTGELFF. The CDR3 coding sequence is TGTGCCAGTATCGATCCCGGGCAGGTAAACACCGGGGAGCTGTTTTTT.